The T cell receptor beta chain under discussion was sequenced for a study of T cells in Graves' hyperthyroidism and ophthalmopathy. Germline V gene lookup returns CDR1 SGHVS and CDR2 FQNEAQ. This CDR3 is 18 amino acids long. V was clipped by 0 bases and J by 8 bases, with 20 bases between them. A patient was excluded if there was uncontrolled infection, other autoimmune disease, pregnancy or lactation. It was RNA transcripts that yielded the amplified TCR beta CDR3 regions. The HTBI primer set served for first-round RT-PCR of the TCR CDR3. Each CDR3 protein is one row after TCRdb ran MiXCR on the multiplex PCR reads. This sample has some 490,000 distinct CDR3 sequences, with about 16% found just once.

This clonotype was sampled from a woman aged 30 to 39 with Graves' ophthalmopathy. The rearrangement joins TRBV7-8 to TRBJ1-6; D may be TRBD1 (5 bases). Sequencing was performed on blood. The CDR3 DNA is TGTGCCAGCAGCTTAGCCCCCAGGCGTGGGGCCGGGGATTCACCCCTCCACTTT. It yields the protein CASSLAPRRGAGDSPLHF.